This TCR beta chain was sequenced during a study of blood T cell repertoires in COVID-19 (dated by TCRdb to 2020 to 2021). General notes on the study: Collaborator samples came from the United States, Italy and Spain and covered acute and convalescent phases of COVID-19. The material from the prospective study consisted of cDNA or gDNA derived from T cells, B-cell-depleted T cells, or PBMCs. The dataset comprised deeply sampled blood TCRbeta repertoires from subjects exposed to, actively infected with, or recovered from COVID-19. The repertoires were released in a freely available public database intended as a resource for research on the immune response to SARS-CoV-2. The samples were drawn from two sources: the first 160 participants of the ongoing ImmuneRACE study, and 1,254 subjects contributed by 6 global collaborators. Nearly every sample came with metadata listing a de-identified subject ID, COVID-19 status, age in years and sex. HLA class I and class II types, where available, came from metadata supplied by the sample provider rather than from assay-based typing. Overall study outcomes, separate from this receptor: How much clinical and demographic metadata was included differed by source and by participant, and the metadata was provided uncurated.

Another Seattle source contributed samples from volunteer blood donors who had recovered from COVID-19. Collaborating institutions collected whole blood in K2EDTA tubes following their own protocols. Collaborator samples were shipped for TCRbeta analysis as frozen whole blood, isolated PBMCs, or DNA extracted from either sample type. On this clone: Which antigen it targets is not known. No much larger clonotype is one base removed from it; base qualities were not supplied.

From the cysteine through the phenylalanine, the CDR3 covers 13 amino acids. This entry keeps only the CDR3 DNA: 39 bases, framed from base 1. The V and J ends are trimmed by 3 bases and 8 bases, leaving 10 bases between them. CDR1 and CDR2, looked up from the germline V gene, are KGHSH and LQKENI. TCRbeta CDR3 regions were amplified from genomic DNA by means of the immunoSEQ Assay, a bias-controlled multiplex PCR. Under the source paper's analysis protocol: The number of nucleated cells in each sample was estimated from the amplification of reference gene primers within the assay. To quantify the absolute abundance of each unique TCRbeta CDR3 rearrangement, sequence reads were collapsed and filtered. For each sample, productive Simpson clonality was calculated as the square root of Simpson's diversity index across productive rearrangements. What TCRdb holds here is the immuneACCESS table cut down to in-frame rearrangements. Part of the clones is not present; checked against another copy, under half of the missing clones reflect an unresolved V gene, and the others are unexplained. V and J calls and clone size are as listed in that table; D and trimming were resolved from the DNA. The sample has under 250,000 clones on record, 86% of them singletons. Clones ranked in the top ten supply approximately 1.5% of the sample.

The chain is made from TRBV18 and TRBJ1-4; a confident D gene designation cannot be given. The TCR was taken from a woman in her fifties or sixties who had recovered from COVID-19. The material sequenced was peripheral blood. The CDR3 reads CASSPIGEEKLFF. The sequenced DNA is TGTGCCAGCTCACCCATTGGTGAGGAAAAACTGTTTTTT.